A selection of T cell receptor beta chains follows, all from one sample in a study of T cell responses to AZD1222 COVID-19 vaccine. TCRdb's table, derived via immunoSEQ multiplex PCR, lists solely in-frame clones and lacks some. The sample shows roughly 160,000 clones, over 75% of them seen only once. The sequencing used peripheral blood, collected on day 0 of AZD1222 vaccination. The receptors were sampled from an adult in good health. The conserved cysteine and the conserved F or W are not part of the CDR3 here.

ASQPVLEDTIY	TRBJ1-3	TRBV28
ASSYNRVRLDEQF	TRBJ2-1	TRBV6-2/TRBV6-3
ASRLAVGGSQTQY	TRBJ2-5	TRBV2
ASSQPGQGTYEQY	TRBJ2-7	TRBV3-1/TRBV3-2
ASSPTGTEGDTQY	TRBJ2-3	TRBV23-1
ASRQRGITDTQY	TRBJ2-3	TRBV6-5
ASSISDTQY	TRBJ2-3	TRBV19
ASSLGVGVSNQPQH	TRBJ1-5	TRBV6-2/TRBV6-3
ASSRDQSGELF	TRBJ2-2	TRBV7-3
AMGKNANTGELF	TRBJ2-2	TRBV19
ASSEGSRSTDTQY	TRBJ2-3	TRBV6-4
AGSTGRTDTQY	TRBJ2-3	TRBV7-2
ASSPWARPLEGQGHYGYT	TRBJ1-2	TRBV18
ATSDYRGHGYT	TRBJ1-2	TRBV24-1
ASIPGGASYNSPLH	TRBJ1-6	TRBV28
ASRITGRSYEQY	TRBJ2-7	TRBV28
ASSFGLTDTQY	TRBJ2-3	TRBV7-9
ASSGSRVMTGAF	TRBJ1-1	TRBV3-1/TRBV3-2
ASSVGGDRTEAF	TRBJ1-1	TRBV9
ASSQDERGRLHSGNTIY	TRBJ1-3	TRBV4-1